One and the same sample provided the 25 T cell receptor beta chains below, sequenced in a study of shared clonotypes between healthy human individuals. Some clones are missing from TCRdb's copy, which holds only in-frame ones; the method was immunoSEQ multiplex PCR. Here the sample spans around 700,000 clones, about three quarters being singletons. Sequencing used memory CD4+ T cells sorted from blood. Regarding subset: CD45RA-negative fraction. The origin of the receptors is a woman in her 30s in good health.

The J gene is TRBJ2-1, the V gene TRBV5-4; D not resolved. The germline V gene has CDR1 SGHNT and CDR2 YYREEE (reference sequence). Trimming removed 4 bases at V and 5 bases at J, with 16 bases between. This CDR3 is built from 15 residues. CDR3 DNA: TGTGCCAGCAGCCTGATTGTGGGTACCAACAATGAGCAGTTCTTC. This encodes CASSLIVGTNNEQFF.

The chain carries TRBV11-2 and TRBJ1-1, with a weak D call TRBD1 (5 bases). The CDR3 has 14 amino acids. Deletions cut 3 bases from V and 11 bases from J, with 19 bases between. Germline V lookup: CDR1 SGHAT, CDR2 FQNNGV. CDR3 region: CASSFGTIGTQAFF. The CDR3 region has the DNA TGTGCCAGCAGCTTCGGAACGATCGGGACTCAGGCTTTCTTT.

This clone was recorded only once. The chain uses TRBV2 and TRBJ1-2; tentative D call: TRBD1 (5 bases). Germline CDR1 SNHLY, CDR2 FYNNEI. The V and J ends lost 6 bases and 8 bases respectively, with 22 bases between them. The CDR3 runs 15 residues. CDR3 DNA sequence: TGTGCCAGCAGAAAGGATGTGGGCAGGGTAATCGGCTACACCTTC. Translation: CASRKDVGRVIGYTF.

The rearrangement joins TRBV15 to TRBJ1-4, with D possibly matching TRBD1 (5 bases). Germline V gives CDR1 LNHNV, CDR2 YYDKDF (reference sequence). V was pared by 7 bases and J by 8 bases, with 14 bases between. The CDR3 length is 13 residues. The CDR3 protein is CATTFSAGEKLFF. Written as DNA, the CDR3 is TGTGCCACCACATTTTCCGCAGGGGAAAAACTGTTTTTT.

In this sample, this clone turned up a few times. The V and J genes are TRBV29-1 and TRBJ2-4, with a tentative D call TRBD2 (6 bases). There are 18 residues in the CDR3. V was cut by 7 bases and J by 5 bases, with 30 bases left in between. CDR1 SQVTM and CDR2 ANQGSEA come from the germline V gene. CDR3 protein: CSAEKWSSADTIENIQYF. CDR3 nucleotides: TGCAGCGCCGAGAAGTGGTCTAGCGCCGATACGATCGAAAACATTCAGTACTTC. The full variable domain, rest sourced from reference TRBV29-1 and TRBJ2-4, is SAVISQKPSRDICQRGTSLTIQCQVDSQVTMMFWYRQQPGQSLTLIATANQGSEATYESGFVIDKFPISRPNLTFSTLTVSNMSPEDSSIYLCSAEKWSSADTIENIQYFGAGTRLSVL.

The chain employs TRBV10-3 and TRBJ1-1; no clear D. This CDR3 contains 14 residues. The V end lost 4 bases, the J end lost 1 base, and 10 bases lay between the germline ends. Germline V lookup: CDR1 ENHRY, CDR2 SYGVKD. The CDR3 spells CAISGMQANTEAFF. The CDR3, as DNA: TGTGCCATCAGTGGTATGCAGGCGAACACTGAAGCTTTCTTT.

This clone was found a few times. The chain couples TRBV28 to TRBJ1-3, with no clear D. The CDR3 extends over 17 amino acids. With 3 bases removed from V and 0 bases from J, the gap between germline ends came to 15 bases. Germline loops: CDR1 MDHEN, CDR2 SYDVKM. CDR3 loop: CASSLERPSVSGNTIYF. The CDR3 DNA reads TGTGCCAGCAGTTTGGAGCGCCCCTCGGTCTCTGGAAACACCATATATTTT.

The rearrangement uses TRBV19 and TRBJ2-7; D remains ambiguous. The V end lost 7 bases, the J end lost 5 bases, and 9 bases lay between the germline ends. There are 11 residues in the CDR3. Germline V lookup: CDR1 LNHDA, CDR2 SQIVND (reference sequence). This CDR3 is CASTNRNEQYF. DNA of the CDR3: TGTGCCAGTACCAACCGAAACGAGCAGTACTTC.

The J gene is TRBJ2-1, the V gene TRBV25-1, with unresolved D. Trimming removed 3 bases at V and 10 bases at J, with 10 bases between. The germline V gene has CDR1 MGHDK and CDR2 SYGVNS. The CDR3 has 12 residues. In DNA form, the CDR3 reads TGTGCCAGCAGTGATGTAGGGTGGGAGCAGTTCTTC. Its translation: CASSDVGWEQFF. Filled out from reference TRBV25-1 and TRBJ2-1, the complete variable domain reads EADIYQTPRYLVIGTGKKITLECSQTMGHDKMYWYQQDPGMELHLIHYSYGVNSTEKGDLSSESTVSRIRTEHFPLTLESARPSHTSQYLCASSDVGWEQFFGPGTRLTVL.

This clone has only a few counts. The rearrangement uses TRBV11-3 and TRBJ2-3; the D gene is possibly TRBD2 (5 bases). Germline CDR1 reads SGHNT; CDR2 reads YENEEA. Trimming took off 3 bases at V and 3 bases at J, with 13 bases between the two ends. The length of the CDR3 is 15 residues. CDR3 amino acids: CASSLGGSRTDTQYF. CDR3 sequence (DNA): TGTGCCAGCAGCTTGGGTGGGAGTCGAACAGATACGCAGTATTTT.

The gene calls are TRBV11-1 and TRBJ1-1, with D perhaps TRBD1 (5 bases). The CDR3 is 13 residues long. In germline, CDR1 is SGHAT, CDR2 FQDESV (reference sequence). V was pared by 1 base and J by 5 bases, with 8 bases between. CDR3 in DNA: TGTGCCAGCAGCTTAGGAGGGGCGACTGAAGCTTTCTTT. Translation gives CASSLGGATEAFF.

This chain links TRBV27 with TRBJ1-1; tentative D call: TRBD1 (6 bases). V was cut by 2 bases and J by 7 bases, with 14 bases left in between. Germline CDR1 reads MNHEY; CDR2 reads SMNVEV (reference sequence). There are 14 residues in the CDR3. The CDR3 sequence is CASSLGRGRIEAFF. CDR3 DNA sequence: TGTGCCAGCAGTTTAGGTCGGGGGCGCATTGAAGCTTTCTTT.

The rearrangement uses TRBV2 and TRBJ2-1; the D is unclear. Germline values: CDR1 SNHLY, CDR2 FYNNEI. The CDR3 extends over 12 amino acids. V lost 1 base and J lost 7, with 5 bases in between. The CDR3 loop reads CASSEGGNEQFF. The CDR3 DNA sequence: TGTGCCAGCAGTGAAGGGGGAAATGAGCAGTTCTTC.

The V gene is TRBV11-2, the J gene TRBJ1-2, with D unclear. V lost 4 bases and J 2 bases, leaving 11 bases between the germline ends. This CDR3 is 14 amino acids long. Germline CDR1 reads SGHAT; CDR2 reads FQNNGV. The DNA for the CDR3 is TGTGCCAGCAGCTCCCCCGGACGGAACTATGGCTACACCTTC. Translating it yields CASSSPGRNYGYTF.

The CDR3 DNA reads as TGCGCCAGCAGCCATTGGGCTTGGCGGGGCGGAGGTAATGAAAAACTGTTTTTT. It specifies CASSHWAWRGGGNEKLFF. The chain links TRBV4-1 to TRBJ1-4; possible D gene TRBD1, 5 bases. Per germline, CDR1 MGHRA and CDR2 YSYEKL. Trimming took 3 bases from V and 4 from J, leaving 21 bases between them. The CDR3 is 18 residues long.

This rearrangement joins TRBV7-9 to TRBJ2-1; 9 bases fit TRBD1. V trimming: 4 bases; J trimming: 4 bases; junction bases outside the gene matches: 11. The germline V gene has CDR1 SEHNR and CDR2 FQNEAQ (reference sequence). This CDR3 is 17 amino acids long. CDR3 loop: CASSWTGAPDLYNEQFF. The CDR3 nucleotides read TGTGCCAGCAGCTGGACAGGGGCCCCTGACTTATACAATGAGCAGTTCTTC.

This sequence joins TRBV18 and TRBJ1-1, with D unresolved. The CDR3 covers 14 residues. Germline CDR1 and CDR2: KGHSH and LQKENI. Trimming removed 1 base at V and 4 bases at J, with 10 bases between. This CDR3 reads CASSPQGLPTEAFF. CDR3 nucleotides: TGTGCCAGCTCACCACAGGGCTTACCCACTGAAGCTTTCTTT. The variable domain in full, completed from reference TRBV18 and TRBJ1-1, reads NAGVMQNPRHLVRRRGQEARLRCSPMKGHSHVYWYRQLPEEGLKFMVYLQKENIIDESGMPKERFSAEFPKEGPSILRIQQVVRGDSAAYFCASSPQGLPTEAFFGQGTRLTVV.

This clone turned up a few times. The CDR3 DNA reads as TGTGCCATACGAGACAGTCACAATCAGCCCCAGCATTTT. Its translation: CAIRDSHNQPQHF. The chain recombines TRBV2 with TRBJ1-5; D is possibly TRBD1 (5 bases). There are 13 residues in the CDR3. Per the germline V gene, CDR1 is SNHLY and CDR2 is FYNNEI. V was cut by 10 bases and J by 3 bases, with 13 bases left in between.

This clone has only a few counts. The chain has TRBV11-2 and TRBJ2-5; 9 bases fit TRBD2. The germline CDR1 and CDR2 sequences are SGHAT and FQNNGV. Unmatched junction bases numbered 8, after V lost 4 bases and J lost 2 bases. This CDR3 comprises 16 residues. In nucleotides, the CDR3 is TGTGCCAGCAGCTCGGGGGGGCTAGCGGGGCAAGAGACCCAGTACTTC. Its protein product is CASSSGGLAGQETQYF. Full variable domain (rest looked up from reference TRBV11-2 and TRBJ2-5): EAGVAQSPRYKIIEKRQSVAFWCNPISGHATLYWYQQILGQGPKLLIQFQNNGVVDDSQLPKDRFSAERLKGVDSTLKIQPAKLEDSAVYLCASSSGGLAGQETQYFGPGTRLLVL.

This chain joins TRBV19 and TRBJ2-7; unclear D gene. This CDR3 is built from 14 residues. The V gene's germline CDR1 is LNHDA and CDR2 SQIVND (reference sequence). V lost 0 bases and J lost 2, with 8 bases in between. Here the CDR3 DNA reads TGTGCCAGTAGTATAGACGGCAGGACCTACGAGCAGTACTTC. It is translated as CASSIDGRTYEQYF. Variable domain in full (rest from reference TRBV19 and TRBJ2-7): DGGITQSPKYLFRKEGQNVTLSCEQNLNHDAMYWYRQDPGQGLRLIYYSQIVNDFQKGDIAEGYSVSREKKESFPLTVTSAQKNPTAFYLCASSIDGRTYEQYFGPGTRLTVT.

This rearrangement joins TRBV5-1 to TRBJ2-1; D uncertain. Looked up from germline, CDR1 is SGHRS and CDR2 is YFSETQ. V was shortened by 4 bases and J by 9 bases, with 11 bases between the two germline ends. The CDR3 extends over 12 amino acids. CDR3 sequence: CASSDSFGEQFF. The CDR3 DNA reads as TGCGCCAGCAGCGACTCGTTCGGTGAGCAGTTCTTC.

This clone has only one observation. The CDR3 loop reads CASSFNNQPQHF. The CDR3 DNA follows: TGTGCCAGCAGCTTTAATAATCAGCCCCAGCATTTT. This chain joins TRBV7-2 and TRBJ1-5; D is ambiguous. Germline CDR1 and CDR2: SGHTA and FQGNSA. The CDR3 covers 12 residues. V was cut by 3 bases and J by 4 bases, with 4 bases left in between.

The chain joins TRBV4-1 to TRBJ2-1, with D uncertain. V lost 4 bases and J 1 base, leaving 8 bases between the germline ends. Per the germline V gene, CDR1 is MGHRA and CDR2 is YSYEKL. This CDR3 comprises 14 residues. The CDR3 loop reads CASSPRESYNEQFF. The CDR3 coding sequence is TGCGCCAGCAGCCCCCGTGAGTCCTACAATGAGCAGTTCTTC.

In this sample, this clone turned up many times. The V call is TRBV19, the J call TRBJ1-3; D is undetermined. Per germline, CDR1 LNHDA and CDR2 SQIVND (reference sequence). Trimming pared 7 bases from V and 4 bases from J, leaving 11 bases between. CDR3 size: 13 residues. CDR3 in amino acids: CASKMTPGNTIYF. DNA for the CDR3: TGTGCCAGTAAGATGACACCAGGAAACACCATATATTTT.

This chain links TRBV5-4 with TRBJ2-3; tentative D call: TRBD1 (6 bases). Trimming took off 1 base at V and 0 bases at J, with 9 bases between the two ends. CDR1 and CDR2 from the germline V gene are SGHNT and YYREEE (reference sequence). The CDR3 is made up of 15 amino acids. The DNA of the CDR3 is TGTGCCAGCAGCTTGACAGGGTTAAGCACAGATACGCAGTATTTT. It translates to CASSLTGLSTDTQYF.